This TCR beta chain was sequenced for a study of blood T cells in healthy people across ages. Overall study findings and caveats: The unknown donor CMV status may have confounded expanded clonotype changes.

The CDR3 has 17 residues. Germline CDR1 is SGHTA and CDR2 is FQGNSA. J gave up 1 base and V 1 base, and 8 bases lay outside the gene matches. The sample holds many counts of this clonotype. Antigen: not known. The authors ran a second PCR of about 7 to 11 cycles using a sample-barcoded 5' primer and a J-beta primer mix. Every sample gave at least 3 million paired-end reads containing CDR3. From the 5' RACE reads, TCRdb called clonotypes with MiXCR, one entry per CDR3 protein. Of hundreds of thousands of distinct CDR3 sequences listed, more than 25% were seen once; the top ten hold 17%. The clonotype comes from a woman aged 80 or older in good health. This chain uses TRBV7-2 with TRBJ2-5; 8 positions agree with TRBD1. Sequenced sample: blood. CDR3 in DNA: TGTGCCAGCAGCTTAGGCTCATTCAGGGGGCTCCAAGAGACCCAGTACTTC. As protein: CASSLGSFRGLQETQYF.